The 28 T cell receptor beta chains given below trace back to one sample, sequenced in a study of blood T cells in healthy people across ages. Alongside a J-beta primer mix, a sample-barcoded 5' primer served in a second PCR lasting about 6 to 11 cycles. TCRdb re-derived calls from the 5' RACE reads in MiXCR, one entry per CDR3 protein. Here the sample spans about 930,000 distinct CDR3 sequences, under 35% being singletons. This sample was shared with a second study, whose subject was T cells of mothers and their children.

The sequenced sample consisted of blood. The receptors derive from a woman between 40 and 50 years old in good health.

Comment on this clonotype: A much larger clone is a single base away; this may be a read error. J is TRBJ2-6 and V is TRBV29-1, with 9 bases lining up with TRBD1. Germline lookup yields CDR1 SQVTM and CDR2 ANQGSEA. The CDR3 covers 12 residues. The CDR3 loop is CSVGDRANVRTF. The CDR3 nucleotides are TGCAGCGTCGGGGACAGGGCCAACGTCCGGACTTTC.

This clonotype was observed many times. This rearrangement joins TRBV28 to TRBJ2-3; D gene unclear. The germline gives CDR1 MDHEN, CDR2 SYDVKM. The germline V and J ends were trimmed by 7 bases and 0 bases, with 8 bases remaining between them. This CDR3 has 13 amino acids. CDR3 loop: CASTGPSTDTQYF. The CDR3 DNA follows: TGTGCCAGCACCGGCCCCAGCACAGATACGCAGTATTTT.

Ten or more counts support this clonotype. This rearrangement joins TRBV20-1 to TRBJ1-2; 8 nucleotides match TRBD1. Losses at the gene ends were 1 base for V and 6 bases for J; bases not matched to a gene: 10. The length of the CDR3 is 15 residues. The V gene's germline CDR1 is DFQATT and CDR2 SNEGSKA (reference sequence). The CDR3 protein is CSARGPGQGRNGYTF. The CDR3 DNA is TGCAGTGCTAGAGGCCCCGGACAGGGAAGGAATGGCTACACCTTC.

This clonotype showed up many times. The V call is TRBV29-1, the J call TRBJ2-1, with D hard to call. V dropped 3 bases and J dropped 6 bases, with 12 bases sitting between them. Germline V gives CDR1 SQVTM, CDR2 ANQGSEA. The CDR3 is made up of 13 amino acids. The CDR3 bases are TGCAGCGTTGAGCCACAGCATGTCAATGAGCAGTTCTTC. It yields the protein CSVEPQHVNEQFF.

The chain links TRBV5-1 to TRBJ2-7; 7 positions agree with TRBD2. Germline V gives CDR1 SGHRS, CDR2 YFSETQ. V lost 4 bases and J lost 3; bases outside the gene matches: 4. This CDR3 is built from 13 residues. The chain's CDR3 is CASSPRTSYEQYV. The CDR3 DNA reads as TGCGCCAGCAGCCCTAGGACTAGCTACGAGCAGTACGTC.

The table lists this clonotype with many counts. The V gene is TRBV12-3 or TRBV12-4, the J gene TRBJ1-5; the D is unclear. With 5 bases removed from V and 1 base from J, the gap between germline ends came to 12 bases. The CDR3 has 15 amino acids. In DNA, the CDR3 is TGTGCCAGCAGTGTAGGACTAGGGAGCAATCAGCCCCAGCATTTT. It codes for CASSVGLGSNQPQHF.

V and J are TRBV12-3 or TRBV12-4 and TRBJ2-1; tentatively, D is TRBD2 (5 bases). The CDR3 loop spans 15 amino acids. V lost 3 bases and J lost 6, with 15 bases in between. CDR3 sequence: CASSFFRQGGNEQFF. DNA of the CDR3: TGTGCCAGCAGTTTCTTCAGGCAAGGAGGCAATGAGCAGTTCTTC.

This chain's CDR3 is CSARDPSSSGRPTANYGYTF. The CDR3 DNA reads TGCAGTGCTAGAGATCCCTCCTCCTCGGGGCGTCCAACAGCTAACTATGGCTACACCTTC. The rearrangement joins TRBV20-1 to TRBJ1-2, with D possibly matching TRBD1 (5 bases). V was pared by 0 bases and J by 0 bases, with 26 bases between. In germline, CDR1 is DFQATT, CDR2 SNEGSKA (reference sequence). The CDR3 runs 20 residues.

The V gene is TRBV12-5, the J gene TRBJ2-3, with 7 bases lining up with TRBD2. Germline loops: CDR1 LGHNT, CDR2 FRNRAP. Trimming cost V 6 bases and J 2 bases; bases outside gene matches: 8. The CDR3 covers 15 residues. CDR3 in DNA: TGTGCTAGTGGGACCTACGGGGGGTACACAGATACGCAGTATTTT. Protein product: CASGTYGGYTDTQYF. The complete variable domain, with remaining parts taken from reference TRBV12-5 and TRBJ2-3, reads DARVTQTPRHKVTEMGQEVTMRCQPILGHNTVFWYRQTMMQGLELLAYFRNRAPLDDSGMPKDRFSAEMPDATLATLKIQPSEPRDSAVYFCASGTYGGYTDTQYFGPGTRLTVL.

This clonotype was detected only once. CDR3 region: CASSPLPSWTEAFF. The DNA of the CDR3 is TGTGCCAGCAGCCCCCTCCCATCGTGGACTGAAGCTTTCTTT. The chain combines TRBV7-9 with TRBJ1-1, with D unresolved. The germline CDR1 and CDR2 sequences are SEHNR and FQNEAQ (reference sequence). The germline V and J ends were trimmed by 5 bases and 5 bases, with 15 bases remaining between them. CDR3 length: 14 amino acids. Using reference TRBV7-9 and TRBJ1-1 for the parts outside the CDR3, the full variable domain is DTGVSQNPRHKITKRGQNVTFRCDPISEHNRLYWYRQTLGQGPEFLTYFQNEAQLEKSRLLSDRFSAERPKGSFSTLEIQRTEQGDSAMYLCASSPLPSWTEAFFGQGTRLTVV.

This clonotype appeared once. One end of the junction varies from germline; a read error may be responsible. The chain employs TRBV28 and TRBJ2-1, with D perhaps given as TRBD1 or TRBD2 (5 bases each). The closer fit of TRBJ2-7 to the DNA end suggests the J call may be wrong. Germline CDR1 is MDHEN and CDR2 is SYDVKM. The length of the CDR3 is 14 residues. The DNA of the CDR3 is TGTGCCGGCAGTATGAGGGGCTTCGGTTTCGAGCAGTACTTC. It yields the protein CAGSMRGFGFEQYF.

The chain carries TRBV20-1 and TRBJ2-2; the D call may be TRBD1 or TRBD2 (6 bases each). Per germline, CDR1 DFQATT and CDR2 SNEGSKA (reference sequence). This CDR3 comprises 16 residues. Trimming removed 3 bases from V and 2 bases from J, with 16 bases in between. The CDR3 coding sequence is TGCAGTGCTAGCTGGGGCCGGGGGCTAAACACCGGGGAGCTGTTTTTT. This translates into CSASWGRGLNTGELFF.

A word on this clonotype: Since the CDR3 does not end with the conserved phenylalanine or tryptophan, this likely comes from a read error. The chain combines TRBV12-3 or TRBV12-4 with TRBJ2-3, with D possibly matching TRBD2 (6 bases). Trimming left V 7 bases short and J 0 bases short, with 11 bases between. The CDR3 extends over 14 amino acids. The CDR3 reads CASIKGGSTDTQYS. CDR3 nucleotide sequence: TGTGCCAGCATCAAAGGAGGGAGCACAGATACGCAGTATTCC.

The V call is TRBV20-1, the J call TRBJ2-5; D is unresolved. From germline, CDR1 is DFQATT and CDR2 SNEGSKA (reference sequence). Deletions cut 0 bases from V and 1 base from J, with 9 bases between. The CDR3 is made up of 14 amino acids. CDR3 region: CSARDREPQETQYF. In DNA form, the CDR3 reads TGCAGTGCTAGAGATCGCGAACCCCAAGAGACCCAGTACTTC.

The chain combines TRBV28 with TRBJ1-6; 9 nucleotides match TRBD1. Germline assignment: CDR1 MDHEN and CDR2 SYDVKM. The CDR3 loop spans 17 amino acids. J lost 8 bases, V lost 3 bases, and 11 bases had no gene match. CDR3: CASSFYRDREFHSPLHF. The CDR3 DNA sequence: TGTGCCAGCAGTTTTTACCGGGACAGGGAATTTCATTCACCCCTCCACTTT.

A word on this clonotype: A much larger clone sits a single nucleotide away, making a read error possible. The rearrangement uses TRBV9 and TRBJ2-1, with D possibly TRBD2 on 5 matching bases. V was pared by 0 bases and J by 10 bases, with 8 bases between. Germline V gene lookup returns CDR1 SGDLS and CDR2 YYNGEE. The CDR3 spans 12 residues. CDR3 protein: CASSVGGAEQFF. The CDR3 DNA sequence: TGTGCCAGCAGCGTAGGGGGAGCGGAGCAGTTCTTC.

V gene TRBV5-1 combines with J gene TRBJ2-2, with 7 bases that match TRBD1. The V gene's germline CDR1 is SGHRS and CDR2 YFSETQ. The J segment lost 1 base and the V segment lost 4 bases, leaving 4 bases of the junction unmatched. This CDR3 has 15 amino acids. CDR3 sequence: CASSQGQQNTGELFF. The CDR3 DNA reads as TGCGCCAGCAGCCAGGGACAGCAGAACACCGGGGAGCTGTTTTTT.

Turning to this clonotype: A much more abundant neighbour one base away suggests this may be a read error. The chain has TRBV7-6 and TRBJ2-5; no reliable D call. The CDR3 has 13 residues. Looked up from germline, CDR1 is SGHVS and CDR2 is FNYEAQ. The CDR3 is CASRPGGQDTQYF. In nucleotides, the CDR3 is TGTGCCAGCAGGCCGGGTGGCCAAGACACCCAGTACTTC. Supplemented by reference TRBV7-6 and TRBJ2-5, the full variable domain reads GAGVSQSPRYKVTKRGQDVALRCDPISGHVSLYWYRQALGQGPEFLTYFNYEAQQDKSGLPNDRFSAERPEGSISTLTIQRTEQRDSAMYRCASRPGGQDTQYFGPGTRLLVL.

The chain has TRBV28 and TRBJ1-5; possibly TRBD1 for D (6 bases). This CDR3 has 16 residues. V was cut by 3 bases and J by 3 bases, with 15 bases left in between. In germline, CDR1 is MDHEN, CDR2 SYDVKM. The CDR3 loop is CASSLLGGSNNQPQHF. Written as DNA, the CDR3 is TGTGCCAGCAGTTTGTTGGGGGGCTCGAACAATCAGCCCCAGCATTTT.

Turning to this clonotype: One end of the junction does not line up with germline, which may come from a read error. The chain links TRBV19 to TRBJ2-4; 7 nucleotides agree with TRBD1. In germline, CDR1 is LNHDA, CDR2 SQIVND (reference sequence). CDR3 length equals 16 residues. The CDR3 DNA is TGTGCCAGTAGCCGTACCGGGACAGCAAAGAAAAACATTCGGTACTTC. Its protein product is CASSRTGTAKKNIRYF.

The rearrangement uses TRBV12-3 or TRBV12-4 and TRBJ2-3; TRBD2 matches at 14 bases. This CDR3 is built from 18 residues. The junction had 12 bases not matched to a gene; V was cut back by 10 bases and J by 0 bases. As DNA, the CDR3 is TGTGCCACTGCCCGCGGGACTAGCGGGGGCACTAGCACAGATACGCAGTATTTT. Amino acid sequence: CATARGTSGGTSTDTQYF.

The chain joins TRBV7-8 to TRBJ2-5; a weak D match, TRBD1 (6 bases). Germline V gene sequence: CDR1 SGHVS, CDR2 FQNEAQ. V was shortened by 5 bases and J by 11 bases, with 15 bases between the two germline ends. The CDR3 consists of 12 residues. CDR3 region: CASSASGVEQYF. In DNA, the CDR3 is TGTGCCAGCAGCGCTTCAGGGGTGGAGCAGTACTTC.

The rearrangement uses TRBV3-1 and TRBJ2-1; TRBD1 or TRBD2 may be the D gene (6 bases each). CDR1 is LGHDT, CDR2 YNNKEL, per germline (reference sequence). The CDR3 extends over 15 amino acids. With 4 bases removed from V and 7 bases from J, the gap between germline ends came to 17 bases. The CDR3: CASSREGGVPNEQFF. The CDR3 coding sequence is TGTGCCAGCAGCCGCGAGGGGGGAGTACCGAATGAGCAGTTCTTC.

V and J are TRBV7-2 and TRBJ2-3; D not resolved. Germline V gives CDR1 SGHTA, CDR2 FQGNSA. The ends were cut back, 6 bases at V and 3 bases at J, with 13 bases in the middle. The CDR3 length is 14 residues. CDR3 amino acids: CASRLRLYTDTQYF. The CDR3 region has the DNA TGTGCCAGCAGACTCAGACTTTATACAGATACGCAGTATTTT. Together with reference TRBV7-2 and TRBJ2-3, the CDR3 gives the full variable domain: GAGVSQSPSNKVTEKGKDVELRCDPISGHTALYWYRQSLGQGLEFLIYFQGNSAPDKSGLPSDRFSAERTGGSVSTLTIQRTQQEDSAVYLCASRLRLYTDTQYFGPGTRLTVL.

The V gene is TRBV28, the J gene TRBJ2-5; D unresolved. Per the germline V gene, CDR1 is MDHEN and CDR2 is SYDVKM. There are 15 residues in the CDR3. V lost 3 bases and J lost 0, with 11 bases in between. The CDR3 DNA is TGTGCCAGCAGTTTGAGAGGCTGGTACCAAGAGACCCAGTACTTC. Its protein is CASSLRGWYQETQYF.

This clonotype has a handful of counts. The J gene is TRBJ1-1, the V gene TRBV15; 9 bases are a match to TRBD1. V shed 3 bases and J 1 base; nucleotides not matched to a gene: 6. Looked up from germline, CDR1 is LNHNV and CDR2 is YYDKDF (reference sequence). The CDR3 contains 16 residues. The DNA of the CDR3 is TGTGCCACCAGCAGCGGGACAGGGCGGGGGAACACTGAAGCTTTCTTT. Translation gives CATSSGTGRGNTEAFF.

Worth noting for this clonotype: This sequence may be a read error, since a much larger clone differs from it by one base. The V gene is TRBV28, the J gene TRBJ1-6, with D possibly being TRBD1 (5 bases). Germline CDR1 is MDHEN and CDR2 is SYDVKM. Trimming removed 7 bases from V and 5 bases from J, with 18 bases in between. The CDR3 contains 16 residues. The CDR3 spells CASTGAAFLHNSPLHF. For the CDR3, the DNA is TGTGCCAGCACTGGGGCAGCTTTTTTGCATAATTCACCCCTCCACTTT. Based on the CDR3 plus reference TRBV28 and TRBJ1-6, the full variable domain is DVKVTQSSRYLVKRTGEKVFLECVQDMDHENMFWYRQDPGLGLRLIYFSYDVKMKEKGDIPEGYSVSREKKERFSLILESASTNQTSMYLCASTGAAFLHNSPLHFGNGTRLTVT.

This clonotype was recorded a few times. V usage is TRBV7-9 and J usage is TRBJ2-5; D unclear. CDR3 length: 14 residues. The germline V gene has CDR1 SEHNR and CDR2 FQNEAQ (reference sequence). Trimming took off 2 bases at V and 11 bases at J, with 18 bases between the two ends. CDR3 nucleotides: TGTGCCAGCAGCTTAACGGAGACCTACCACGGGCAGTACTTC. Translated: CASSLTETYHGQYF.